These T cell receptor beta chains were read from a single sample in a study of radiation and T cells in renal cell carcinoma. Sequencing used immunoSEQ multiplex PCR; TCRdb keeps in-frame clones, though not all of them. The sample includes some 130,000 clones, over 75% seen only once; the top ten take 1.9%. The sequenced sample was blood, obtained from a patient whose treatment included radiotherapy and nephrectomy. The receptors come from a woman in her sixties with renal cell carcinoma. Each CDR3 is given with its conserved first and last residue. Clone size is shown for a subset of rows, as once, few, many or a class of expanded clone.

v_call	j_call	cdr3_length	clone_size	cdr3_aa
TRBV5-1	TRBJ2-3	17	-	CASSWRTSVTSTDTQYF
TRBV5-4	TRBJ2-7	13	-	CASSRQGSYEQYF
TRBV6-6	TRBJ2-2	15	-	CASTDRGHSTGELFF
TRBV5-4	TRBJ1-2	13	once	CASSLRGNYGYTF
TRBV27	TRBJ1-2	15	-	CASSPRTGDAYGYTF
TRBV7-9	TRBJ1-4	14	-	CASSPGTRDEKLFF
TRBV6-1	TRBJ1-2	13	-	CASRNRDRRGYTF
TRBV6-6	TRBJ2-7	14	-	CASSYFVPGSEQYF
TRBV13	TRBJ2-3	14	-	CASSRSPGKDTQYF
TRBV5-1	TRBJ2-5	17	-	CASKLNPGTSGEETQYF
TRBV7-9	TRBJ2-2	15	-	CASSSGFMDTGELFF
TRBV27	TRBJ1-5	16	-	CASSSWTGGSNQPQHF
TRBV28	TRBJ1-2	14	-	CASSTPGQWLGYTF
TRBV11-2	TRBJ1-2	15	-	CASSPTGGVVYGYTF
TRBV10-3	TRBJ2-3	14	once	CAISASFRKDTQYF
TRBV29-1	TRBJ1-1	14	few	CTRMGGRRNTEAFF
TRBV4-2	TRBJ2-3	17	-	CASSPRRAGAVGDTQYF
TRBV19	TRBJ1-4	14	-	CASSPSDRREKLFF
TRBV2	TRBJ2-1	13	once	CASSVQGRDEQFF
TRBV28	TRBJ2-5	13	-	CASITGGGETQYF
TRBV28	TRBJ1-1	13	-	CASSLFVTAEAFF
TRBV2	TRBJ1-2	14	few	CASSPQGASVGYTF
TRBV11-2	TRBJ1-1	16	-	CASSPLGQGFYTEAFF
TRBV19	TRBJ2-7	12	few	CASSIAGYEQYF
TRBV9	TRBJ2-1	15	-	CASSVDGRAVNEQFF
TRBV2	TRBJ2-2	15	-	CASSYRTPNTGELFF
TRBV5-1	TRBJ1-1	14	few	CASSMGQANTEAFF
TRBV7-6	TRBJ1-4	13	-	CASRPDRYEKLFF
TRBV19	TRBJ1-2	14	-	CASSISGQSRGYTF
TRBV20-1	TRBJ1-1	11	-	CNAVVNTEAFF
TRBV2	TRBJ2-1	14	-	CASSEDRGVNEQFF
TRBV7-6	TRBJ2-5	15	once	CASSLAGGGQETQYF
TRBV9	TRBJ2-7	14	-	CASSVGGQGVEQYF
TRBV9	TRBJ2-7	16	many	CASSGEVGIPLYEQYF
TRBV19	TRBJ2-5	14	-	CASRRRGTQETQYF
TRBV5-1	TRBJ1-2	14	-	CASSPQQTNYGYTF
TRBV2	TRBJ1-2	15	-	CASSETTGVADGYTF
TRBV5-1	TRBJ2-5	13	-	CASSFIGQETQYF
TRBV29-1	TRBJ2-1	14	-	CSVGRGWRDNEQFF
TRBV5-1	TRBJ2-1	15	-	CASSDDTGSGNEQFF
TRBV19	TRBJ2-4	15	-	CASSIARGLQNIQYF
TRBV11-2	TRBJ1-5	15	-	CASSPDRGASQPQHF
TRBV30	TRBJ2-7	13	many	CAWSLVGGYEQYF
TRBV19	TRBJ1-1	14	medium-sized	CASSMGGPNTEAFF
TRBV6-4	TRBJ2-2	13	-	CASRGRGTGELFF
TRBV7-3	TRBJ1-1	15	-	CASSSQGQANTEAFF
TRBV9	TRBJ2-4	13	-	CASSQTGSVIQYF
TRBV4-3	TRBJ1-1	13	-	CASSQGSSPEAFF
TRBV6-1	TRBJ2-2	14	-	CASSEQGSTGELFF
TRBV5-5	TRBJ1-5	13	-	CASSSTTNQPQHF
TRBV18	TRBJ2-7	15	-	CASSPPLAGWNEQYF
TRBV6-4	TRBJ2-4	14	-	CASAGGPKGNIQYF
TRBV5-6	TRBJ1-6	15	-	CASSLDTQYNSPLHF
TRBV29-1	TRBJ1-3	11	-	CSVEYGNTIYF
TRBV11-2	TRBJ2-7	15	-	CASSLDPGQTYEQYF
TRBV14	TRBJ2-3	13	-	CASSEGGTDTQYF
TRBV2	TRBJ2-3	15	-	CASIGRSGSADTQYF
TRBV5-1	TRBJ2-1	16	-	CASSLKDVTPYNEQFF
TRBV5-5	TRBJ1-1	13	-	CASSLVGSGEAFF